The 24 T cell receptor beta chains below come from one sample, sequenced in a study of T cell changes during pregnancy in multiple sclerosis. Assay used: immunoSEQ multiplex PCR; TCRdb lists only in-frame clones, some missing. The sample contains about 70,000 clones, 92% of which appear only once. Sequenced here: peripheral blood, sampled after pregnancy. These receptor sequences come from a female donor with multiple sclerosis, enrolled in a pregnancy study.

The CDR3 DNA reads TGTGCCAGCAGCGTAGATGGAGCTTCGGGAGGGAGAGATACGCAGTATTTT. Translating it yields CASSVDGASGGRDTQYF. The gene calls are TRBV9 and TRBJ2-3; 8 bases align to TRBD2. This CDR3 has 17 amino acids. Germline values: CDR1 SGDLS, CDR2 YYNGEE. J gave up 5 bases and V 0 bases, and 11 bases lay outside the gene matches.

This chain uses TRBV4-1 with TRBJ2-5; 10 bases line up with TRBD1. The CDR3 covers 18 residues. Germline trimming cut 3 bases from V and 5 bases from J; bases unmatched to any gene: 15. From germline, CDR1 is MGHRA and CDR2 YSYEKL. The CDR3 reads CASSHPVVDRGQGETQYF. The CDR3 bases are TGCGCCAGCAGCCATCCGGTCGTAGACAGGGGGCAGGGGGAGACCCAGTACTTC.

The rearrangement links TRBV5-1 to TRBJ2-5, with 9 bases aligning to TRBD2. Trimming removed 4 bases from V and 4 bases from J; junction bases left unmatched: 8. This CDR3 is built from 15 residues. Germline values: CDR1 SGHRS, CDR2 YFSETQ. In DNA form, the CDR3 reads TGCGCCAGCAGCGTAGCTAGCGGGGTCCCAGAGACCCAGTACTTC. This codes for CASSVASGVPETQYF.

In DNA form, the CDR3 reads TGTGCCAGCAGCTATTCAGGGGTCAACTCCTACGAGCAGTACTTC. It codes for CASSYSGVNSYEQYF. V usage is TRBV5-5 and J usage is TRBJ2-7; maybe TRBD1 (6 bases). This CDR3 region has 15 residues. Looked up from germline, CDR1 is SGHKS and CDR2 is YYEKEE (reference sequence). The V end lost 3 bases, the J end lost 0 bases, and 13 bases lay between the germline ends.

DNA of the CDR3: TGTGCCAGCAGCTTCAGGACCGGGGAGCTGTTTTTT. Protein: CASSFRTGELFF. The gene calls are TRBV7-3 and TRBJ2-2; D gene unclear. V lost 3 bases and J lost 5, with 4 bases in between. The V gene's germline CDR1 is SGHTA and CDR2 FQGTGA. The CDR3 extends over 12 amino acids.

The chain couples TRBV28 to TRBJ2-5; D not resolved. V lost 4 bases and J 3 bases, leaving 15 bases between the germline ends. The length of the CDR3 is 15 residues. Germline V lookup: CDR1 MDHEN, CDR2 SYDVKM. DNA of the CDR3: TGTGCCAGCAGTTATACTAACCACGTAAAAGAGACCCAGTACTTC. Encoded protein: CASSYTNHVKETQYF.

V and J are TRBV28 and TRBJ2-2; the match to TRBD1 covers 7 bases. V shed 5 bases and J 3 bases; nucleotides not matched to a gene: 6. Germline assignment: CDR1 MDHEN and CDR2 SYDVKM. This CDR3 is built from 15 residues. CDR3 loop: CASSKGQIYTGELFF. The CDR3 DNA follows: TGTGCCAGCAGTAAGGGACAGATTTACACCGGGGAGCTGTTTTTT.

Notes on this clone: Within the sample, other DNA sequences also encode this same CDR3. J is TRBJ1-2 and V is TRBV18, with 8 bases that match TRBD1. After removal of 6 bases from V and 3 bases from J, the junction contained 3 bases not matched to a gene. Germline CDR1 reads KGHSH; CDR2 reads LQKENI. The CDR3 contains 13 residues. In nucleotides, the CDR3 is TGTGCCAGCTCGCCGACAGGGGACTATGGCTACACCTTC. This codes for CASSPTGDYGYTF.

The chain uses TRBV28 and TRBJ1-5; 10 positions agree with TRBD1. The germline CDR1 and CDR2 sequences are MDHEN and SYDVKM. The ends lost 2 bases at V and 5 bases at J; junction bases unmatched: 15. The CDR3 is 19 residues long. CDR3 in amino acids: CASSLGGQGVGHGHQPQHF. DNA for the CDR3: TGTGCCAGCAGTTTAGGCGGACAGGGGGTGGGCCACGGTCATCAGCCCCAGCATTTT.

This rearrangement joins TRBV30 to TRBJ1-4; D is undetermined. This CDR3 contains 14 residues. Germline V gives CDR1 GTSNPN, CDR2 SVGIG (reference sequence). V was trimmed by 3 bases and J by 4 bases, leaving 12 bases between them. For the CDR3, the DNA is TGTGCCTGGAGCGCGGATCTTAATAATGAAAAACTGTTTTTT. Protein sequence: CAWSADLNNEKLFF.

This clone was detected once. The genes are TRBV5-4 and TRBJ2-1; the match to TRBD2 covers 7 bases. V lost 4 bases to trimming and J lost 10 bases; unmatched junction nucleotides: 11. Germline V gene data show CDR1 as SGHNT and CDR2 as YYREEE (reference sequence). This CDR3 is built from 14 residues. CDR3 bases: TGTGCCAGCAGCACCCCGCGGGAGCGGGGAGAGCAGTTCTTC. Its translation is CASSTPRERGEQFF.

This chain joins TRBV5-1 and TRBJ2-5; 7 nucleotides match TRBD1. Germline V gives CDR1 SGHRS, CDR2 YFSETQ. J lost 2 bases, V lost 1 base, and 5 bases had no gene match. The CDR3 has 15 amino acids. CDR3 region: CASSLFDRAQETQYF. In nucleotides, the CDR3 is TGCGCCAGCAGCTTGTTTGACAGGGCACAAGAGACCCAGTACTTC.

V and J are TRBV7-2 and TRBJ1-5, with 8 bases matching TRBD1. The V gene's germline CDR1 is SGHTA and CDR2 FQGNSA. The CDR3 is 13 amino acids. V was clipped by 4 bases and J by 4 bases; unmatched bases: 0. CDR3 sequence reads: CASSYRGNQPQHF. As DNA, the CDR3 is TGTGCCAGCAGCTACAGGGGGAATCAGCCCCAGCATTTT.

The rearrangement uses TRBV6-1 and TRBJ2-1, with 12 bases aligning to TRBD1. The CDR3 is 15 residues long. Trimming at V came to 4 bases and at J to 2 bases, leaving 0 bases not matched to a gene. CDR1 and CDR2 from the germline V gene are MNHNS and SASEGT. CDR3 DNA sequence: TGTGCCAGCAGTGGGGACAGGGGGCCCTACAATGAGCAGTTCTTC. Protein sequence: CASSGDRGPYNEQFF.

The table lists this clone with a few counts. In DNA, the CDR3 is TGTGCCAGCAGGTTAGCGGGAGAAGAGACCCAGTACTTC. It is translated as CASRLAGEETQYF. The chain employs TRBV5-4 and TRBJ2-5; 9 bases line up with TRBD2. CDR3 length equals 13 residues. CDR1 is SGHNT, CDR2 YYREEE, per germline (reference sequence). The V and J ends lost 5 bases and 3 bases, in that order; junction bases with no gene match: 2.

This rearrangement joins TRBV5-4 to TRBJ1-2; D not certain. Trimming pared 1 base from V and 4 bases from J, leaving 17 bases between. The germline CDR1 and CDR2 sequences are SGHNT and YYREEE (reference sequence). The CDR3 is 16 residues long. The CDR3 DNA follows: TGTGCCAGCAGCTTGCAACGGACTGGGAATGGCTATGGCTACACCTTC. It codes for CASSLQRTGNGYGYTF.

The chain recombines TRBV2 with TRBJ2-7; 11 bases line up with TRBD2. Germline loops: CDR1 SNHLY, CDR2 FYNNEI. J lost 4 bases, V lost 6 bases, and 5 bases had no gene match. The CDR3 runs 14 residues. CDR3 in DNA: TGTGCCAGCAGCACCGGGACTAGCGGTTACGAGCAGTACTTC. Its protein is CASSTGTSGYEQYF.

The genes are TRBV19 and TRBJ2-1; the D is unclear. Trimming shortened V by 0 bases and J by 7 bases, and 4 bases separated the two germline ends. Per the germline V gene, CDR1 is LNHDA and CDR2 is SQIVND (reference sequence). This CDR3 has 12 amino acids. The CDR3 coding sequence is TGTGCCAGTAGTATAGAAACAAATGAGCAGTTCTTC. This translates into CASSIETNEQFF.

The chain recombines TRBV7-2 with TRBJ2-3; weak D call: TRBD2 (6 bases). Trimming stripped 2 bases from V and 2 bases from J, with 11 bases between. CDR1 and CDR2 (germline): SGHTA, FQGNSA. The CDR3 totals 15 residues. The CDR3 spells CASSLRASVTDTQYF. The CDR3 DNA follows: TGTGCCAGCAGCTTAAGGGCTAGCGTCACAGATACGCAGTATTTT.

This chain joins TRBV5-1 and TRBJ1-2; 7 nucleotides match TRBD1. CDR1 is SGHRS and CDR2 is YFSETQ in the germline V gene. Losses at the gene ends were 4 bases for V and 0 bases for J; bases not matched to a gene: 6. The CDR3 has 15 amino acids. As DNA, the CDR3 is TGCGCCAGCAGCCGATCGACAGGGCCTAACTATGGCTACACCTTC. It yields the protein CASSRSTGPNYGYTF.

The V call is TRBV6-5, the J call TRBJ2-3; 7 bases are a match to TRBD2. The CDR3 has 15 residues. After removal of 3 bases from V and 6 bases from J, the junction contained 9 bases not matched to a gene. Germline CDR1 reads MNHEY; CDR2 reads SVGAGI. CDR3 nucleotides: TGTGCCAGCAGTTATCCTAGCGGTTCGTCGGATACGCAGTATTTT. Its translation is CASSYPSGSSDTQYF.

The chain is built from TRBV7-3 and TRBJ2-1; no clear D. This CDR3 region has 15 residues. Germline V gene data show CDR1 as SGHTA and CDR2 as FQGTGA. Deletions cut 1 base from V and 6 bases from J, with 13 bases between. The CDR3 here is CASSLKVQNPNEQFF. For the CDR3, the DNA is TGTGCCAGCAGCTTAAAAGTACAGAACCCCAATGAGCAGTTCTTC.

The rearrangement joins TRBV2 to TRBJ2-7; 8 nucleotides match TRBD1. Germline CDR1 and CDR2: SNHLY and FYNNEI. The length of the CDR3 is 14 residues. V was clipped by 6 bases and J by 2 bases; unmatched bases: 6. The CDR3, as DNA: TGTGCCAGCAGGGGGGACAGGTCGACCTACGAGCAGTACTTC. It encodes CASRGDRSTYEQYF. Full variable domain (missing parts from reference TRBV2 and TRBJ2-7): EPEVTQTPSHQVTQMGQEVILRCVPISNHLYFYWYRQILGQKVEFLVSFYNNEISEKSEIFDDQFSVERPDGSNFTLKIRSTKLEDSAMYFCASRGDRSTYEQYFGPGTRLTVT.

This rearrangement joins TRBV11-2 to TRBJ1-3, with 7 bases fitting TRBD1. This CDR3 is built from 16 residues. The V and J ends lost 5 bases and 2 bases, in that order; junction bases with no gene match: 9. Per germline, CDR1 SGHAT and CDR2 FQNNGV. The CDR3 loop reads CASSRGGQTPGNTIYF. CDR3 DNA: TGTGCCAGCAGCCGAGGGGGACAGACCCCTGGAAACACCATATATTTT.